This is a list of T cell receptor beta chains from one sample in a study of spatial heterogeneity in lung cancer. TCRdb redid the calling of the 5' RACE reads with MiXCR, one entry per CDR3 protein. The sample shows more than 5,000 distinct CDR3 sequences, around an eighth of them seen only once. This material consisted of normal lung tissue next to the tumor, taken at surgery. The receptor source for this set is a male donor with early-stage non-small cell lung cancer. Each CDR3 is given with its conserved first and last residue. A D gene is named only where the DNA matches it firmly. For some rows the clone size is stated as once, few or many, or as a class when expanded; others skip it.

>TRBV5-5|many|TRBJ2-6|-
CASSSAPGANVLTF
TGTGCCAGCAGCTCAGCTCCTGGGGCCAACGTCCTGACTTTC
>TRBV7-8|few|TRBJ2-7|TRBD1
CASSLGRQGTMYEQYF
TGTGCCAGCAGCCTGGGACGACAGGGCACTATGTACGAGCAGTACTTC
>TRBV29-1|medium-sized|TRBJ2-1|TRBD2
CSVIAGVSYNEQFF
TGCAGCGTTATAGCGGGAGTATCCTACAATGAGCAGTTCTTC
>TRBV7-6|many|TRBJ2-7|TRBD2
CASSPEAAGLATSYEQYF
TGTGCCAGCAGCCCGGAGGCTGCGGGACTAGCGACTTCCTACGAGCAGTACTTC
>TRBV5-6|many|TRBJ1-2|TRBD1
CASSLQDRGHYGYTF
TGTGCCAGCAGCTTGCAGGACAGGGGGCACTATGGCTACACCTTC
>TRBV12-3/TRBV12-4|medium-sized|TRBJ2-1|TRBD2
CATDSPSGRSGNEQFF
TGTGCCACCGACTCCCCTAGCGGGAGGAGTGGCAATGAGCAGTTCTTC
>TRBV6-2/TRBV6-3|medium-sized|TRBJ2-5|TRBD1
CASSSHSTSRGNQETQYF
TGTGCCAGCAGTTCTCACTCTACAAGCAGGGGGAACCAAGAGACCCAGTACTTC
>TRBV11-1|medium-sized|TRBJ1-1|-
CASSATARMNTEAFF
TGTGCCAGCAGCGCCACAGCCAGAATGAACACTGAAGCTTTCTTT
>TRBV24-1|many|TRBJ2-1|-
CATSDEGGREQFF
TGTGCCACCAGTGATGAGGGGGGACGGGAGCAGTTCTTC
>TRBV5-1|many|TRBJ2-3|TRBD1
CASSLGQGGDTQYF
TGCGCCAGCAGCCTGGGACAGGGAGGAGATACGCAGTATTTT
>TRBV5-1|medium-sized|TRBJ2-3|-
CASSVLRDSTTTDTQYF
TGCGCCAGCAGCGTCCTCCGGGACTCCACAACCACAGATACGCAGTATTTT
>TRBV12-3/TRBV12-4|many|TRBJ2-1|-
CASSLALGEVTYNEQFF
TGTGCCAGCAGTTTGGCCCTAGGGGAGGTTACCTACAATGAGCAGTTCTTC
>TRBV24-1|many|TRBJ2-5|-
CATSKTGTDLGETQYF
TGTGCCACCAGCAAGACAGGAACCGACCTAGGGGAGACCCAGTACTTC
>TRBV20-1|many|TRBJ2-5|TRBD2
CSARQLPRLAGGPRQETQYF
TGCAGTGCTCGTCAACTCCCTCGACTAGCGGGAGGGCCGAGGCAAGAGACCCAGTACTTC
>TRBV5-1|many|TRBJ2-1|TRBD2
CASSTGTSGRGNEQFF
TGCGCCAGCAGCACCGGGACTAGCGGGAGGGGCAATGAGCAGTTCTTC
>TRBV13|many|TRBJ2-6|-
CASSLGEGAGANVLTF
TGTGCCAGCAGCTTAGGCGAAGGGGCTGGGGCCAACGTCCTGACTTTC
>TRBV12-3/TRBV12-4|medium-sized|TRBJ1-2|-
CASRQAGSLNYGYTF
TGTGCCAGCAGGCAGGCCGGGTCCCTTAACTATGGCTACACCTTC
>TRBV11-3|medium-sized|TRBJ1-1|-
CASSFSATNTEAFF
TGTGCCAGCAGCTTTTCGGCTACGAACACTGAAGCTTTCTTT
>TRBV20-1|medium-sized|TRBJ1-2|-
CSARDADYGYTF
TGCAGTGCTAGAGACGCAGACTATGGCTACACCTTC
>TRBV27|-|TRBJ1-5|-
CASSLSGGGQPQHF
TGTGCCAGCAGTTTATCTGGGGGAGGGCAGCCCCAGCATTTT
>TRBV25-1|many|TRBJ2-5|TRBD1
CASSDLWDRGKQETQYF
TGTGCCAGCAGTGATCTGTGGGACAGGGGTAAGCAAGAGACCCAGTACTTC
>TRBV29-1|medium-sized|TRBJ1-1|-
CSVVGGLYLTEAFF
TGCAGCGTTGTGGGAGGGCTATACTTGACTGAAGCTTTCTTT
>TRBV7-9|many|TRBJ1-6|-
CASSRGQLSPLHF
TGTGCCAGCAGCCGTGGACAGCTTTCACCCCTCCACTTT
>TRBV20-1|medium-sized|TRBJ2-7|-
CSASIGYEQYF
TGCAGTGCTAGTATTGGCTACGAGCAGTACTTC
>TRBV9|many|TRBJ2-1|-
CASSRSRPFSYNEQFF
TGTGCCAGCAGCCGGTCTCGGCCCTTCTCCTACAATGAGCAGTTCTTC
>TRBV6-2/TRBV6-3|medium-sized|TRBJ2-2|TRBD2
CASSYLWLAGYTGELFF
TGTGCCAGCAGTTACCTTTGGCTAGCGGGGTACACCGGGGAGCTGTTTTTT
>TRBV28|few|TRBJ1-6|-
CASSFWQFNSPLHF
TGTGCCAGCAGTTTTTGGCAGTTTAATTCACCCCTCCACTTT
>TRBV7-2|medium-sized|TRBJ2-3|-
CASSLSTDTQYF
TGTGCCAGCAGCTTGAGCACAGATACGCAGTATTTT
>TRBV5-1|many|TRBJ2-2|-
CASSLDAALKARELFF
TGCGCCAGCAGCTTGGATGCAGCCCTTAAGGCGCGGGAGCTGTTTTTT
>TRBV10-2|many|TRBJ1-5|-
CASSAGEGSQPQHF
TGCGCCAGCAGTGCCGGGGAGGGCAGTCAGCCCCAGCATTTT
>TRBV25-1|many|TRBJ2-2|TRBD2
CASSEYRPLAENTGELFF
TGTGCCAGCAGTGAATATCGCCCGCTAGCGGAGAACACCGGGGAGCTGTTTTTT
>TRBV5-6|many|TRBJ2-3|-
CASSLVGVSDTQYF
TGTGCCAGCAGCTTGGTGGGAGTATCCGATACGCAGTATTTT
>TRBV3-1|-|TRBJ1-1|-
CASSAPGRGGEAFF
TGTGCCAGCAGCGCACCGGGACGGGGAGGTGAAGCTTTCTTT
>TRBV29-1|medium-sized|TRBJ2-1|TRBD2
CSVEDQGSGYNEQFF
TGCAGCGTTGAAGATCAGGGTAGCGGGTACAATGAGCAGTTCTTC
>TRBV11-2|many|TRBJ2-7|-
CASSFSTMTNYEQYF
TGTGCCAGCAGCTTCTCGACAATGACAAACTACGAGCAGTACTTC
>TRBV7-4|many|TRBJ1-1|-
CASSQRHGGNTEAFF
TGTGCCAGCAGCCAACGACACGGGGGGAACACTGAAGCTTTCTTT
>TRBV6-6|many|TRBJ1-2|TRBD1
CASSSKVQGNYGYTF
TGTGCCAGCAGTTCCAAGGTACAGGGGAACTATGGCTACACCTTC
>TRBV7-2|many|TRBJ2-7|-
CASSPSYEQYF
TGTGCCAGCAGCCCCTCATACGAGCAGTACTTC
>TRBV5-5|medium-sized|TRBJ2-1|TRBD2
CASSYRRGTSGTSSYEQFF
TGTGCCAGCAGCTACAGACGAGGGACTAGCGGGACTAGTAGCTATGAGCAGTTCTTC
>TRBV12-3/TRBV12-4|-|TRBJ2-2|TRBD2
CASIQTSGSGGELFF
TGTGCCAGCATACAAACTAGCGGGAGTGGCGGGGAGCTGTTTTTT
>TRBV7-9|medium-sized|TRBJ2-1|TRBD1
CASSLGQGADNEQFF
TGTGCCAGCAGCTTAGGACAGGGGGCAGACAATGAGCAGTTCTTC
>TRBV6-1|few|TRBJ2-7|-
CASSDPGLPSSYEQYF
TGTGCCAGCAGTGACCCAGGACTCCCGAGCTCCTACGAGCAGTACTTC
>TRBV4-1|-|TRBJ2-3|-
CASSSFGLGTDTQYF
TGCGCCAGCAGTTCGTTCGGCCTTGGCACAGATACGCAGTATTTT
>TRBV5-1|many|TRBJ2-7|TRBD2
CVSSGGGLGEQYF
TGCGTCAGCAGCGGGGGAGGACTCGGCGAGCAGTACTTC
>TRBV30|many|TRBJ1-1|-
CAWSVLGNTEAFF
TGTGCCTGGAGTGTCTTAGGGAACACTGAAGCTTTCTTT
>TRBV11-3|many|TRBJ1-4|-
CASSLAGTGNEKLFF
TGTGCCAGCAGCTTAGCCGGGACGGGCAATGAAAAACTGTTTTTT
>TRBV14|many|TRBJ1-6|-
CASSQERVAGSPLHF
TGTGCCAGCAGCCAAGAACGGGTTGCGGGATCACCCCTCCACTTT
>TRBV19|medium-sized|TRBJ2-2|-
CASSPSITSAGELFF
TGTGCCAGTAGCCCGTCCATTACTAGTGCCGGGGAGCTGTTTTTT
>TRBV11-2|-|TRBJ2-1|-
CASSFTGASDEQFF
TGTGCCAGCAGCTTTACCGGGGCCTCGGATGAGCAGTTCTTC
>TRBV9|medium-sized|TRBJ2-1|TRBD2
CASSVGGSLNNEQFF
TGTGCCAGCAGCGTAGGCGGGAGTCTTAACAATGAGCAGTTCTTC
>TRBV7-9|medium-sized|TRBJ1-2|-
CASTQSTGSNYGYTF
TGTGCCAGCACCCAATCGACAGGTTCTAACTATGGCTACACCTTC